These T cell receptor beta chains were read from a single sample in a study of blood T cell repertoires in COVID-19. The table came from immunoSEQ multiplex PCR; TCRdb's copy has only in-frame clones and leaves some out. The data show about 200,000 clones, around 94% seen once. Sequencing was carried out using peripheral blood. These TCRs come from a man aged 25-45 years with COVID-19, enrolled during active disease. The CDR3 runs from the conserved cysteine through the conserved F or W. Fields, in order: V gene, D gene, clone size, J gene, CDR3 DNA, CDR3 protein. D genes are given only for firm matches. For some rows the clone size is stated as once, few or many, or as a class when expanded; others skip it.

>TRBV4-1|TRBD2|NA|TRBJ2-7
TGCGCCAGCAGCGGACCTCCGGGACTAGCAACCGAGCAGTACTTC
CASSGPPGLATEQYF
>TRBV5-1|NA|NA|TRBJ1-2
TGCGCCAGCAGCTTGGCTCCAGGGGATAACTATGGCTACACCTTC
CASSLAPGDNYGYTF
>TRBV18|NA|once|TRBJ1-1
TGTGCCAGCTCACCGGTAGCGAACACTGAAGCTTTCTTT
CASSPVANTEAFF
>TRBV19|TRBD1|NA|TRBJ2-1
TGTGCCAGTAGTATAGGGCCAGGGGGTGGCAATGAGCAGTTCTTC
CASSIGPGGGNEQFF
>TRBV12-3/TRBV12-4|NA|NA|TRBJ1-5
TGTGCCAGCAGTTCGGAGGGGCAGCCCCAGCATTTT
CASSSEGQPQHF
>TRBV7-6|TRBD2|NA|TRBJ2-5
TGTGCCAGCAGCTTACTCCCCCGCGGGGGGGCGGAGACCCAGTACTTC
CASSLLPRGGAETQYF
>TRBV13|NA|NA|TRBJ2-2
TGTGCCAGCAGCTTAGGCAGGTCCGTCGCCACCGGGGAGCTGTTTTTT
CASSLGRSVATGELFF
>TRBV19|TRBD1|once|TRBJ1-6
TGTGCCAGTAGGGAGGGCAGGGGGACTTCACCCCTCCACTTT
CASREGRGTSPLHF
>TRBV18|NA|once|TRBJ1-4
TGTGCCAGCTCACCACAGGGAGGTAATGAAAAACTGTTTTTT
CASSPQGGNEKLFF
>TRBV5-1|TRBD1|once|TRBJ1-2
TGCGCCAGCAGGAGGGACAGGGGGAATGGCTACACCTTC
CASRRDRGNGYTF
>TRBV18|TRBD2|once|TRBJ2-5
TGTGCCAGCTCACCTCGGGGGGGGCCAGAGACCCAGTACTTC
CASSPRGGPETQYF
>TRBV6-2/TRBV6-3|NA|NA|TRBJ2-1
TGTGCCAGCAGTTACGGACCAGCGGACTCTACCTACAATGAGCAGTTCTTC
CASSYGPADSTYNEQFF
>TRBV4-1|NA|NA|TRBJ2-5
TGCGCCAGCAGCCAAGATCAGGGATTGGAGACCCAGTACTTC
CASSQDQGLETQYF
>TRBV19|NA|NA|TRBJ1-1
TGTGCCAGTAGTCCCGAGACAGGTACCGTAATTGGGAACACTGAAGCTTTCTTT
CASSPETGTVIGNTEAFF
>TRBV13|TRBD1|NA|TRBJ2-7
TGTGCCAGCAGCTTAGAGGGACAGCTCTACGAGCAGTACTTC
CASSLEGQLYEQYF
>TRBV5-4|TRBD1|NA|TRBJ1-2
TGTGCCAGCAGCTCGGGACAGACATATGGCTACACCTTC
CASSSGQTYGYTF
>TRBV27|NA|NA|TRBJ1-1
TGTGCCAGCAGTTTGGTTGGGGGGGAAGCTTTCTTT
CASSLVGGEAFF
>TRBV6-5|TRBD2|NA|TRBJ2-5
TGTGCCAGCAGAGGTCTAGCGGGGGGTCGGGAGACCCAGTACTTC
CASRGLAGGRETQYF
>TRBV9|NA|NA|TRBJ2-7
TGTGCCAGCAGCGTAGTATCAGGCGAGCAGTACTTC
CASSVVSGEQYF
>TRBV12-3/TRBV12-4|NA|NA|TRBJ2-4
TGTGCCAGCAGGACGGACAGACGAAACATTCAGTACTTC
CASRTDRRNIQYF
>TRBV6-1|NA|NA|TRBJ1-1
TGTGCCAGCAGTGAAGAAGGAGGGCGAACTGAAGCTTTCTTT
CASSEEGGRTEAFF
>TRBV5-1|NA|NA|TRBJ1-1
TGCGCCAGCAGGGTAGGGACTAGTGAAGCTTTCTTT
CASRVGTSEAFF